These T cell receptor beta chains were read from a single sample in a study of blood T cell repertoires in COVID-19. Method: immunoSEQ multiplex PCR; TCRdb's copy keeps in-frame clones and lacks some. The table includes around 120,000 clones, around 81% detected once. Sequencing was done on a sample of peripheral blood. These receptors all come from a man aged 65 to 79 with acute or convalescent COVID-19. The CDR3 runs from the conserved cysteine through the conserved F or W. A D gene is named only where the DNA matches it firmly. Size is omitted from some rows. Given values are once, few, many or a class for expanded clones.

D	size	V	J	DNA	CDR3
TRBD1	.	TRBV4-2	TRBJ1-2	TGTGCCAGCAGCCCAGCAGGGACAGGGGGGCACTATGGCTACACCTTC	CASSPAGTGGHYGYTF
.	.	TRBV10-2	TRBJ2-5	TGCGCCAGCAGTCCTCCGGGACTCTCAAAAGAGACCCAGTACTTC	CASSPPGLSKETQYF
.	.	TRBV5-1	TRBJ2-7	TGCGCCAGCAGCTTTGAACCTAACTACGAGCAGTACTTC	CASSFEPNYEQYF
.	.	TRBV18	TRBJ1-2	TGTGCCAGCTCTCGACAGGCTAACTATGGCTACACCTTC	CASSRQANYGYTF
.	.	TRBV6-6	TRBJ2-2	TGTGCCAGCAGTTACTCGCCCGGTGGGGAGCTGTTTTTT	CASSYSPGGELFF
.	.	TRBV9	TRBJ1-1	TGTGCCAGCAGCGTAGGAGGGTTTACTGAAGCTTTCTTT	CASSVGGFTEAFF
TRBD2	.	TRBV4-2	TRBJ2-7	TGTGCCAGCAGCCAAGATGAGGCTAGCGGGGGGCTAACTTGGGCCTACGAGCAGTACTTC	CASSQDEASGGLTWAYEQYF
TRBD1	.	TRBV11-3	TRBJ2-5	TGTGCCGGGGGGACAGGGAGGCGAGAGACCCAGTACTTC	CAGGTGRRETQYF
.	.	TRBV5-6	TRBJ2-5	TGTGCCAGCAGGCACGGGGGAGAGACCCAGTACTTC	CASRHGGETQYF
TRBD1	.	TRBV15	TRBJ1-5	TGTGCCACCAGCAGATTGGGACAGGGAAGCAATCAGCCCCAGCATTTT	CATSRLGQGSNQPQHF
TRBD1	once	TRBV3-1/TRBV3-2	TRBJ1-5	TGTGCCAGCAGCCGAGGGGGCGACGGGAATCAGCCCCAGCATTTT	CASSRGGDGNQPQHF
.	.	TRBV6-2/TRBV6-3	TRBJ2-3	TGTGCCAGCAGTAGCGGAGATACGCAGTATTTT	CASSSGDTQYF
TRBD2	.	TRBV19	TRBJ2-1	TGTGCCAGTAGTTTAGATGCTAGCGGGGGCCAAAAGTTCTTC	CASSLDASGGQKFF
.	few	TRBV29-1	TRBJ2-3	TGCAGCGTCTTTTTGGGCAGGGGCTCAGATACGCAGTATTTT	CSVFLGRGSDTQYF
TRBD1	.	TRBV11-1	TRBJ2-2	TGTGCCAGCAGTACCACACAGGGGGGAACCGGGGAGCTGTTTTTT	CASSTTQGGTGELFF
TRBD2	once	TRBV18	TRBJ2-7	TGTGCCAGCTCACCGCACCGGGAGGGGTACGAGCAGTACTTC	CASSPHREGYEQYF
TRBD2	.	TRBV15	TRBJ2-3	TGTGCCACCAGCAGAGATTACGGGAGCGGGGGTAGACTCAGCACAGATACGCAGTATTTT	CATSRDYGSGGRLSTDTQYF
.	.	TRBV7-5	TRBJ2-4	TGTGTCAGAAACCCTAGGAACATTCAGTACTTC	CVRNPRNIQYF
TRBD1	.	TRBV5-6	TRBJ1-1	TGTGCCAGCAGCTTGGGGGACAGGGACGCTTTCTTT	CASSLGDRDAFF
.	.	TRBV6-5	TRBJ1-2	TGTGCCAGCAGTTACTCGGGCGAATATGGCTACACCTTC	CASSYSGEYGYTF
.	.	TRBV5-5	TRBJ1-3	TGTGCCAGCAGCTCGTGGGCCGGGATCCCCATCTCTGGAAACACCATATATTTT	CASSSWAGIPISGNTIYF
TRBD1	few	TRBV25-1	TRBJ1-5	TGTGCCAGCAGCGGACAGGAGTTATATAGCAATCAGCCCCAGCATTTT	CASSGQELYSNQPQHF
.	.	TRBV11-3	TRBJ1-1	TGTGCCAGCAGCCGGGGCGGGGCGGTACCTGAAGCTTTCTTT	CASSRGGAVPEAFF
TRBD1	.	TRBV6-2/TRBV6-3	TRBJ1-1	TGTGCCAGCAGCCCCCACAGGGGGACTGAAGCTTTCTTT	CASSPHRGTEAFF
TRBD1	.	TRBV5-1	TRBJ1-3	TGCGCCAGCAGCAATACAGGGGGAAGGACTGGAAACACCATATATTTT	CASSNTGGRTGNTIYF
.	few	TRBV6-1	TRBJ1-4	TGTGCCAGCAGTGACCCCAGGGAAATTAGCGAAAAACTGTTTTTT	CASSDPREISEKLFF
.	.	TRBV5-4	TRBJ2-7	TGTGCCAGCAGCTTAAGGGGGGGCAATCACGAGCAGTACTTC	CASSLRGGNHEQYF
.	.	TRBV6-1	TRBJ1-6	TGTGCCAGCAGTGAAGGGGGGGGCAGGGTACCCCTCCACTTT	CASSEGGGRVPLHF
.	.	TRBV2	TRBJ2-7	TGTGCCAGCAGGCGAGAACGAGCGAATACAGGTCGGGAGCAGTACTTC	CASRRERANTGREQYF
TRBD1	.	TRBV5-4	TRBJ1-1	TGTGCCAGCAGCACAAGGGACAGGGGGAACACTGAAGCTTTCTTT	CASSTRDRGNTEAFF
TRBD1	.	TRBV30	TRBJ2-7	TGTGCCTTGGACAGGGGAGGGTTTTGGGGGGCTTCCTACGAGCAGTACTTC	CALDRGGFWGASYEQYF
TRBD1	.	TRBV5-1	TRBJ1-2	TGCGCCAGCAGCTTGGGGACAGGCTTCCCCATGGGCTACACCTTC	CASSLGTGFPMGYTF
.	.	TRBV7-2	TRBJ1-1	TGTGCCAGCAGCTTAGGGAGGGTTGGGGACACTGAAGCTTTCTTT	CASSLGRVGDTEAFF
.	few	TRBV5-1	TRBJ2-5	TGCGCCAGCAGCTTGGGGGGGCGGCAAGAGACCCAGTACTTC	CASSLGGRQETQYF
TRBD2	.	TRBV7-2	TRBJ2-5	TGTGCCAGCAGCTTAGACAGCGGGGGGGCCGCGGAGACCCAGTACTTC	CASSLDSGGAAETQYF
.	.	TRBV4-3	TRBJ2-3	TGCGCCAGCAGCTCTCGGGACACCGCCACAGATACGCAGTATTTT	CASSSRDTATDTQYF
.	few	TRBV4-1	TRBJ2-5	TGCGCCAGCAGCCAAGATTGGGGGGGCAGGGAGACCCAGTACTTC	CASSQDWGGRETQYF
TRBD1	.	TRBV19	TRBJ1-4	TGTGCCAGTAGTATGACAGGGTCTAATGAAAAACTGTTTTTT	CASSMTGSNEKLFF
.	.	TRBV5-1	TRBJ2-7	TGCGCCAGCAGCAGTCATCAGGGTTCTTACGAGCAGTACTTC	CASSSHQGSYEQYF
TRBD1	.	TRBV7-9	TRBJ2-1	TGTGCCAGCCGAGGGAGACAGGGGGCGCATGAGCAGTTCTTC	CASRGRQGAHEQFF
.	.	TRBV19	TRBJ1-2	TGTGCCAGTACCCCGAGGGGGGGCCCTAACTATGGCTACACCTTC	CASTPRGGPNYGYTF